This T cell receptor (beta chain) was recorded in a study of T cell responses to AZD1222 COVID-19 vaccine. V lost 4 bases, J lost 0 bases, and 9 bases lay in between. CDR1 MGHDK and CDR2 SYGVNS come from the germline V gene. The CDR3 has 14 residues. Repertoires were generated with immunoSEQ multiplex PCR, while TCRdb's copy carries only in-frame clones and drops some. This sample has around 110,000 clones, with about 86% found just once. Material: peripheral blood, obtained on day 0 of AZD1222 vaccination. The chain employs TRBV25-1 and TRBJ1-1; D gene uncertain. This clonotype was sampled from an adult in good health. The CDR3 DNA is TGTGCCAGCAGTGCCAGGTTTATGAACACTGAAGCTTTCTTT. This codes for CASSARFMNTEAFF.